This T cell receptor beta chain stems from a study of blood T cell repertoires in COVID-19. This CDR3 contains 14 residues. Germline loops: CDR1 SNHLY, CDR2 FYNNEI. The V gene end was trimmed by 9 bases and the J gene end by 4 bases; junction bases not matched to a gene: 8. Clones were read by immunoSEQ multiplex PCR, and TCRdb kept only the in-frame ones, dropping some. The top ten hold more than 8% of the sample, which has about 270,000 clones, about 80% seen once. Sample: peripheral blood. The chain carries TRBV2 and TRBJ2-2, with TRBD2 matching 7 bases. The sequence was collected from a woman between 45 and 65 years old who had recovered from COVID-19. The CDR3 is CASHGTTPTGELFF. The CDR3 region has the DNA TGTGCCAGTCACGGGACTACTCCCACCGGGGAGCTGTTTTTT.